This T cell receptor (beta chain) was identified in a study of post-analysis software for immune sequencing data. Notes on this clonotype: What it recognizes is unknown.

The TCR beta cDNA libraries carried unique molecular identifiers. The source material, about 0.95 to 11 million T cells, gave rise to roughly 0.5 million cDNA molecules. TCRdb passed the PCR reads through MiXCR, listing each CDR3 protein once. The data show about half a million distinct CDR3 sequences, with approximately 46% seen just once and 12% held by the top ten. Study results and limitations: Normalized Chao1 diversity was significantly lower in multiple sclerosis patients than in controls.

The receptor was isolated from a girl under 18 with multiple sclerosis. The material sequenced was blood.

CDR3 nucleotide sequence: TGCAGCGTTCTAGCGGGAAACCAAGAGACCCAGTACTTC. Translated: CSVLAGNQETQYF. This chain links TRBV29-1 with TRBJ2-5, with 9 bases that match TRBD2. Germline-derived CDR1 and CDR2 are SQVTM and ANQGSEA. The CDR3 spans 13 residues. J lost 0 bases, V lost 5 bases, and 1 base had no gene match. Filled out from reference TRBV29-1 and TRBJ2-5, the complete variable domain reads SAVISQKPSRDICQRGTSLTIQCQVDSQVTMMFWYRQQPGQSLTLIATANQGSEATYESGFVIDKFPISRPNLTFSTLTVSNMSPEDSSIYLCSVLAGNQETQYFGPGTRLLVL.